The 11 T cell receptor beta chains listed next were all sequenced from one sample in a study of blood T cell repertoires in COVID-19. Sequenced by immunoSEQ multiplex PCR; TCRdb stores in-frame clones only, minus some. The data contain roughly 300,000 clones, over 70% of them singletons. The sequenced sample was peripheral blood. Every receptor here comes from a woman aged 45-59 years with acute or convalescent COVID-19.

The rearrangement joins TRBV10-3 to TRBJ1-5; no clear D gene. V lost 5 bases and J 4 bases, leaving 9 bases between the germline ends. There are 13 residues in the CDR3. CDR1 and CDR2 (germline): ENHRY, SYGVKD. The CDR3 nucleotides are TGTGCCATCAGTCTAGCAGAGAATCAGCCCCAGCATTTT. Translation: CAISLAENQPQHF.

This clone has just a few counts. Other DNA sequences within the sample encode an identical CDR3. As DNA, the CDR3 is TGTGCCAGCAGCCCCTATAGCGGGGGGGCGGAGACCCAGTACTTC. Its protein product is CASSPYSGGAETQYF. The chain has TRBV3-1 (or the pseudogene TRBV3-2) and TRBJ2-5; 11 nucleotides match TRBD2. This CDR3 comprises 15 residues. Germline loops: CDR1 LGHDT, CDR2 YNNKEL (reference sequence). With V trimmed by 4 bases and J by 5 bases, 6 bases remained unmatched.

This clone was seen a handful of times. The chain is built from TRBV12-3 or TRBV12-4 and TRBJ1-3, with TRBD1 as a possible D gene (6 bases). This CDR3 has 13 residues. Deletions cut 5 bases from V and 2 bases from J, with 7 bases between. The CDR3 protein is CASSNRAGNTIYF. The CDR3 DNA is TGTGCCAGCAGTAACAGGGCTGGAAACACCATATATTTT.

The chain uses TRBV7-9 and TRBJ2-2; 11 bases fit TRBD1. Germline V gives CDR1 SEHNR, CDR2 FQNEAQ (reference sequence). The CDR3 contains 15 residues. V lost 7 bases to trimming and J lost 5 bases; unmatched junction nucleotides: 6. CDR3 coding DNA: TGTGCCAGCAACACGGACAGGGGGCGTACCGGGGAGCTGTTTTTT. Its protein is CASNTDRGRTGELFF. The entire variable domain, with the rest obtained from reference TRBV7-9 and TRBJ2-2, is as follows: DTGVSQNPRHKITKRGQNVTFRCDPISEHNRLYWYRQTLGQGPEFLTYFQNEAQLEKSRLLSDRFSAERPKGSFSTLEIQRTEQGDSAMYLCASNTDRGRTGELFFGEGSRLTVL.

The V gene is TRBV30, the J gene TRBJ2-5, with 7 positions matching TRBD2. Germline V gives CDR1 GTSNPN, CDR2 SVGIG (reference sequence). The CDR3 contains 14 residues. Trimming took 3 bases from V and 4 from J; bases not matched to a gene: 8. CDR3 in amino acids: CAWRDKVAGETQYF. Written as DNA, the CDR3 is TGTGCCTGGAGGGATAAGGTAGCGGGAGAGACCCAGTACTTC. The complete variable domain, with remaining parts taken from reference TRBV30 and TRBJ2-5, reads SQTIHQWPATLVQPVGSPLSLECTVEGTSNPNLYWYRQAAGRGLQLLFYSVGIGQISSEVPQNLSASRPQDRQFILSSKKLLLSDSGFYLCAWRDKVAGETQYFGPGTRLLVL.

The chain employs TRBV4-3 and TRBJ1-6; D call uncertain. Per germline, CDR1 LGHNA and CDR2 YSLEER. This CDR3 spans 14 amino acids. Trimming cost V 0 bases and J 9 bases, with 9 bases left between them. The CDR3 DNA reads TGCGCCAGCAGCCAAGAAAGGGAGTTTTCACCCCTCCACTTT. Translation: CASSQEREFSPLHF.

The chain combines TRBV5-1 with TRBJ2-2; a possible D gene is TRBD2 (5 bases). Germline lookup yields CDR1 SGHRS and CDR2 YFSETQ. V was shortened by 0 bases and J by 2 bases, with 14 bases between the two germline ends. The CDR3 covers 17 residues. The CDR3 DNA reads as TGCGCCAGCAGCTTGGCCTTGACTACCCCAAACACCGGGGAGCTGTTTTTT. Protein product: CASSLALTTPNTGELFF.

This clone was seen a few times. The chain recombines TRBV11-2 with TRBJ2-3; TRBD2 matches 9 bases. CDR3 length: 16 amino acids. Germline lookup yields CDR1 SGHAT and CDR2 FQNNGV. The junction had 10 bases not matched to a gene; V was cut back by 4 bases and J by 5 bases. The chain's CDR3 is CASSSQGRGGIDTQYF. The CDR3 region has the DNA TGTGCCAGCAGCTCCCAGGGGCGGGGGGGAATAGATACGCAGTATTTT.

The rearrangement links TRBV19 to TRBJ1-2, with 7 bases fitting TRBD1. The CDR3 totals 17 residues. Germline lookup yields CDR1 LNHDA and CDR2 SQIVND (reference sequence). V lost 3 bases, J lost 2 bases, and 12 bases stayed unmatched. CDR3 coding DNA: TGTGCCAGTAGTATGTCGGATTTTCGGGACAGCAACTATGGCTACACCTTC. Its protein product is CASSMSDFRDSNYGYTF.

The V and J genes are TRBV9 and TRBJ2-2; 7 bases align to TRBD1. With 3 bases clipped from V and 4 bases from J, the junction kept 6 bases outside the gene matches. CDR1 and CDR2 (germline): SGDLS, YYNGEE. The CDR3 extends over 15 amino acids. The CDR3 DNA reads as TGTGCCAGCAGCGCACAGGGGACCGCCACCGGGGAGCTGTTTTTT. Its protein product is CASSAQGTATGELFF. The whole variable domain, filled in from reference TRBV9 and TRBJ2-2, reads DSGVTQTPKHLITATGQRVTLRCSPRSGDLSVYWYQQSLDQGLQFLIQYYNGEERAKGNILERFSAQQFPDLHSELNLSSLELGDSALYFCASSAQGTATGELFFGEGSRLTVL.

The gene calls are TRBV6-5 and TRBJ2-7; D perhaps matches TRBD2 (5 bases). Trimming cost V 2 bases and J 3 bases, with 11 bases left between them. Germline V CDR1 and CDR2: MNHEY, SVGAGI. This CDR3 spans 14 amino acids. The CDR3 here is CASSYGPGYYEQYV. Written as DNA, the CDR3 is TGTGCCAGCAGTTACGGCCCGGGGTACTACGAGCAGTACGTC.